This T cell receptor beta chain was retrieved from a study of shared clonotypes between healthy human individuals. For this clone: What it binds is unknown.

Study conclusions and caveats: Clonotype sharing among donors likely depends on sequencing depth. Of the naive CD4 clonotypes, approximately 5% were shared across several donors.

This table comes from immunoSEQ multiplex PCR, and its TCRdb copy is limited to in-frame clones, with some not included. The sample lists about a million clones; about three quarters were seen once. All the donors were Caucasian adults who lived in Nashville, Tennessee. The split of CD4+ cells yielded CD45RA+ naive and CD45RA-negative memory subsets. The CDR3 is 16 residues long. The V gene end was trimmed by 4 bases and the J gene end by 5 bases; junction bases not matched to a gene: 5. CDR1 and CDR2 from the germline V gene are MNHNS and SASEGT. The sample taken for sequencing was memory CD4+ T cells sorted from blood. Subset described: CD45RA-negative fraction. The sequence was collected from a man aged 18 to 29 in good health. The V gene is TRBV6-1, the J gene TRBJ2-7; 16 bases are a match to TRBD2. The CDR3 sequence is CASSGGTSGRVNEQYF. The CDR3 nucleotides read TGTGCCAGCAGTGGGGGGACTAGCGGGAGGGTTAACGAGCAGTACTTC.